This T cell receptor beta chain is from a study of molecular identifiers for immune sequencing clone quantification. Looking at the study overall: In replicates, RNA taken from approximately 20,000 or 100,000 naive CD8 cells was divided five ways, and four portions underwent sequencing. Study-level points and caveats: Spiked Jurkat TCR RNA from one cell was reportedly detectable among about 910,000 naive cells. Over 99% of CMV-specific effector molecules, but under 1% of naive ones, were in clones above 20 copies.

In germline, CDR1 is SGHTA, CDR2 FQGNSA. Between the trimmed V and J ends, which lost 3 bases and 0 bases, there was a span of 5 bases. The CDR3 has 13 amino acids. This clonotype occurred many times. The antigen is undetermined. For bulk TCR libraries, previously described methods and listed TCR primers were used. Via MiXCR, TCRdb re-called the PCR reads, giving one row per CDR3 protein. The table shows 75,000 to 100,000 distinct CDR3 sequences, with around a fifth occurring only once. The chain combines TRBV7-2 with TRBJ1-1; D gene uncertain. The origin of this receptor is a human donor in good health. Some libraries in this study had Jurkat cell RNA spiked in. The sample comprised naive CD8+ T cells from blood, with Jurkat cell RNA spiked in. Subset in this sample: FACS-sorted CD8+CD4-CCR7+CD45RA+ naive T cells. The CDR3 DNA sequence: TGTGCCAGCAGCTTGGTTATGAACACTGAAGCTTTCTTT. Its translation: CASSLVMNTEAFF.